Below, 9 T cell receptor beta chains from the same sample are listed, as sequenced in a study of blood T cell repertoires in COVID-19. Produced via immunoSEQ multiplex PCR; TCRdb's table is partial and in-frame only. The sample yields about 140,000 clones, approximately 82% seen once. The sequencing sample was made of peripheral blood. Receptor source: a man aged 55 to 70 with active or convalescent COVID-19.

This chain joins TRBV27 and TRBJ2-5; 8 bases line up with TRBD1. Germline V CDR1 and CDR2: MNHEY, SMNVEV (reference sequence). V lost 2 bases, J lost 1 base, and 6 bases stayed unmatched. CDR3 size: 16 residues. CDR3 bases: TGTGCCAGCAGTTTAGAGGCAGGGGGCCTCCAAGAGACCCAGTACTTC. The encoded protein is CASSLEAGGLQETQYF.

This clone was seen more than once but under ten times. This chain joins TRBV19 and TRBJ1-5; 7 nucleotides match TRBD1. The junction had 6 bases not matched to a gene; V was cut back by 7 bases and J by 6 bases. The CDR3 covers 13 residues. CDR1 is LNHDA and CDR2 is SQIVND in the germline V gene (reference sequence). CDR3: CASTTGFGQPQHF. DNA for the CDR3: TGTGCCAGTACGACAGGGTTCGGTCAGCCCCAGCATTTT.

With respect to this clone: The same CDR3 also results from other DNA sequences found in this sample. This chain connects TRBV5-1 to TRBJ1-3; no definite D call. CDR1 is SGHRS and CDR2 is YFSETQ in the germline V gene. The V and J ends lost 0 bases and 4 bases respectively, with 5 bases between them. The CDR3 length is 13 residues. The CDR3 nucleotides are TGCGCCAGCAGCTTGGGAGCGGGAAACACCATATATTTT. Translated, it gives CASSLGAGNTIYF.

The chain links TRBV7-8 to TRBJ1-1; 7 nucleotides match TRBD1. The CDR3 runs 13 residues. V lost 5 bases and J lost 4; bases outside the gene matches: 4. Germline CDR1 SGHVS, CDR2 FQNEAQ. The CDR3 is CASSQGTVTEAFF. As DNA, the CDR3 is TGTGCCAGCAGCCAGGGGACAGTCACTGAAGCTTTCTTT.

This chain links TRBV10-1 with TRBJ2-7, with 7 nucleotides matching TRBD1. Germline V gene sequence: CDR1 WNHNN, CDR2 SYGVQD (reference sequence). The CDR3 is 13 residues long. Trimming removed 1 base from V and 5 bases from J; junction bases left unmatched: 2. CDR3 region: CASSEYRGHEQYV. The CDR3 DNA follows: TGCGCCAGCAGTGAGTACAGGGGCCACGAGCAGTACGTC.

The chain carries TRBV7-2 and TRBJ2-1; 9 bases fit TRBD2. From germline, CDR1 is SGHTA and CDR2 FQGNSA. The CDR3 extends over 15 amino acids. Losses at the gene ends were 6 bases for V and 7 bases for J; bases not matched to a gene: 10. The CDR3 DNA reads as TGTGCCAGCAGTCGAGATAGCGGGAGAGGGAATGAGCAGTTCTTC. As protein: CASSRDSGRGNEQFF.

The gene calls are TRBV2 and TRBJ2-7; TRBD1 matches 8 bases. The germline CDR1 and CDR2 sequences are SNHLY and FYNNEI. V shed 4 bases and J 7 bases; nucleotides not matched to a gene: 9. This CDR3 contains 14 residues. CDR3 sequence reads: CASSARGLQEEQYF. CDR3 bases: TGTGCCAGCAGTGCCAGGGGGCTTCAGGAGGAGCAGTACTTC.

This clone appeared a few times. This chain connects TRBV18 to TRBJ2-1; TRBD1 might be the D (7 bases). This CDR3 region has 15 residues. Trimming pared 4 bases from V and 7 bases from J, leaving 17 bases between. Germline loops: CDR1 KGHSH, CDR2 LQKENI. The CDR3 here is CASSLNLQGGNEQFF. CDR3 nucleotides: TGTGCCAGCTCACTTAACCTCCAGGGGGGTAATGAGCAGTTCTTC.

The chain carries TRBV10-2 and TRBJ2-3; TRBD2 is a possible D gene (7 bases). Trimming stripped 3 bases from V and 6 bases from J, with 19 bases between. The CDR3 is made up of 16 amino acids. Germline V gene lookup returns CDR1 WSHSY and CDR2 SAAADI. CDR3: CASSDGGPSSGDTQYF. The CDR3 DNA sequence: TGCGCCAGCAGTGACGGGGGGCCCTCGAGCGGGGATACGCAGTATTTT.